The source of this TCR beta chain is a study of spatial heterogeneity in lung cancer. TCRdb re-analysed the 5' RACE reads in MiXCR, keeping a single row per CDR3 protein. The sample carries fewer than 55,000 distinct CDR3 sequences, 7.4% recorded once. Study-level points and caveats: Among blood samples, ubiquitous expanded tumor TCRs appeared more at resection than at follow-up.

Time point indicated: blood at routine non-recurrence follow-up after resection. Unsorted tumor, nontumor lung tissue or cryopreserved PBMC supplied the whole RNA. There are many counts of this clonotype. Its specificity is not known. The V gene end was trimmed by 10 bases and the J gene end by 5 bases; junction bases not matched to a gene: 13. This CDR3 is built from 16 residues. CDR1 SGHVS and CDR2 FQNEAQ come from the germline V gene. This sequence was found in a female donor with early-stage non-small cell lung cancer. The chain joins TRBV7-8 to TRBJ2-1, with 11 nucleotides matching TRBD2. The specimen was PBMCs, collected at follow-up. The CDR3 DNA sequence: TGTGCCATCCGGACGGCCAGACTAGCGGGGCACAATGAGCAGTTCTTC. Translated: CAIRTARLAGHNEQFF.